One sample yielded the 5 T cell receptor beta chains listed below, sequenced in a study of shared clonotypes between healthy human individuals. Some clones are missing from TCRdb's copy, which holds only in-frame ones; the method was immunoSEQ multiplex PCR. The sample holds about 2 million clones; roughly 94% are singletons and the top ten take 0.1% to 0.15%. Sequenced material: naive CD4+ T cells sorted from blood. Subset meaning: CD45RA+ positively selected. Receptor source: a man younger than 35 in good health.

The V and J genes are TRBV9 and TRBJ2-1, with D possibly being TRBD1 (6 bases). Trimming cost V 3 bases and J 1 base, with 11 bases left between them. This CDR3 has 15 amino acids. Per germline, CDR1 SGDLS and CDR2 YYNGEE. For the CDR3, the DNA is TGTGCCAGCAGCGCGTCCGGACAGTCCTACAATGAGCAGTTCTTC. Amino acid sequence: CASSASGQSYNEQFF.

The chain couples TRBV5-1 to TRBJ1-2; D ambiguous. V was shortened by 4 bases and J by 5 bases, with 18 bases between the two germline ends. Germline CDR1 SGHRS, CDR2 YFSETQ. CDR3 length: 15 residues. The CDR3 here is CASSQLTDKKYGYTF. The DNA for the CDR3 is TGCGCCAGCAGCCAACTAACAGATAAGAAATATGGCTACACCTTC.

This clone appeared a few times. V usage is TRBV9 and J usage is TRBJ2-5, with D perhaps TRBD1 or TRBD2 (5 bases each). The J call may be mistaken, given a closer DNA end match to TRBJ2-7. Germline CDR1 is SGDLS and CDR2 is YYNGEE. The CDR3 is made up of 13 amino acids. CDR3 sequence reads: CASSGSRDREQYF. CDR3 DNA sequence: TGTGCCAGCAGCGGAAGCCGGGACCGCGAGCAGTACTTC.

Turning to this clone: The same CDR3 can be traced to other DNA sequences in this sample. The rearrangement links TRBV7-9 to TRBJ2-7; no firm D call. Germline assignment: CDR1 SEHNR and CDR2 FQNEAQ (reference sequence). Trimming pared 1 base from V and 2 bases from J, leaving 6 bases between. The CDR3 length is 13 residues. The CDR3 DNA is TGTGCCAGCAGCTTAGTCCAGACCTACGAGCAGTACTTC. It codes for CASSLVQTYEQYF.

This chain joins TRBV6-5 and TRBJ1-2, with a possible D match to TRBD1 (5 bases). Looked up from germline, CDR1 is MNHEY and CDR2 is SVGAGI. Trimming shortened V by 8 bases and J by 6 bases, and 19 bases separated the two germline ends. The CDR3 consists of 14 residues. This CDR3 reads CASRENWGANGYTF. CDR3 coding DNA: TGTGCCAGCCGGGAAAACTGGGGCGCCAATGGCTACACCTTC.